What follows are 22 T cell receptor beta chains derived from one specimen sequenced in a study of cytomegalovirus exposure and HLA in healthy donors. This PCR relied on a set of 60 Vbeta primers and 13 Jbeta primers. TCRdb keeps only in-frame clones here, not all; method: immunoSEQ multiplex PCR. This sample lists about 96,000 clones; its ten largest clones have under 4.5%. Sequenced input: PBMCs. The receptors were sampled from a woman aged 25-40 years in good health and CMV-seronegative.

CDR3 residues: CASRASWTGEYNEQFF. In DNA form, the CDR3 reads TGTGCCAGCAGGGCCTCTTGGACAGGGGAGTACAATGAGCAGTTCTTC. This chain connects TRBV2 to TRBJ2-1; 9 bases fit TRBD1. This CDR3 region has 16 residues. Germline assignment: CDR1 SNHLY and CDR2 FYNNEI. The V gene end was trimmed by 6 bases and the J gene end by 4 bases; junction bases not matched to a gene: 10. The complete variable domain, with remaining parts taken from reference TRBV2 and TRBJ2-1, reads EPEVTQTPSHQVTQMGQEVILRCVPISNHLYFYWYRQILGQKVEFLVSFYNNEISEKSEIFDDQFSVERPDGSNFTLKIRSTKLEDSAMYFCASRASWTGEYNEQFFGPGTRLTVL.

J is TRBJ1-3 and V is TRBV7-2; 8 positions match TRBD1. The ends lost 3 bases at V and 8 bases at J; junction bases unmatched: 6. The germline CDR1 and CDR2 sequences are SGHTA and FQGNSA. This CDR3 has 14 amino acids. CDR3 DNA sequence: TGTGCCAGCAGCTTGCGGACAGGGAGGGACACCATATATTTT. It encodes CASSLRTGRDTIYF.

The chain recombines TRBV6-4 with TRBJ2-3, with 10 bases identical to TRBD1. The CDR3 has 15 amino acids. Looked up from germline, CDR1 is MRHNA and CDR2 is SNTAGT. Trimming at V came to 6 bases and at J to 2 bases, leaving 5 bases not matched to a gene. The CDR3 reads CASSRTGGTTDTQYF. CDR3 DNA: TGTGCCAGCAGCCGGACAGGGGGTACCACAGATACGCAGTATTTT.

The chain recombines TRBV11-3 with TRBJ1-1; the match to TRBD1 covers 8 bases. V gave up 1 base and J gave up 3 bases; unmatched junction bases: 4. The CDR3 runs to 15 residues. Looked up from germline, CDR1 is SGHNT and CDR2 is YENEEA. The CDR3 DNA reads as TGTGCCAGCAGCTTAGGCGGCAGGGGGCACACTGAAGCTTTCTTT. It encodes CASSLGGRGHTEAFF.

The V gene is TRBV6-5, the J gene TRBJ2-1, with TRBD2 matching 7 bases. The V and J ends lost 2 bases and 4 bases, in that order; junction bases with no gene match: 2. Germline V gene sequence: CDR1 MNHEY, CDR2 SVGAGI. The CDR3 length is 14 residues. The CDR3: CASSYLAEYNEQFF. The CDR3 coding sequence is TGTGCCAGCAGTTACCTAGCGGAATACAATGAGCAGTTCTTC.

V and J are TRBV9 and TRBJ1-6; perhaps TRBD1 as D (5 bases). This CDR3 contains 15 residues. CDR1 is SGDLS, CDR2 YYNGEE, per germline. V lost 0 bases and J lost 4, with 8 bases in between. In DNA, the CDR3 is TGTGCCAGCAGCGTAGATGCAGGGTATAATTCACCCCTCCACTTT. Translation gives CASSVDAGYNSPLHF.

The chain joins TRBV5-4 to TRBJ2-7; a possible D gene is TRBD1 (6 bases). Germline V gene data show CDR1 as SGHNT and CDR2 as YYREEE (reference sequence). CDR3 length: 15 residues. V was clipped by 4 bases and J by 2 bases, with 16 bases between them. The CDR3 region has the DNA TGTGCCAGCAGCGATCCCGGGACAAGAACCTACGAGCAGTACTTC. Translated, it gives CASSDPGTRTYEQYF.

The V and J genes are TRBV2 and TRBJ1-5; 7 bases are shared with TRBD1. The CDR3 contains 14 residues. The germline gives CDR1 SNHLY, CDR2 FYNNEI. V lost 4 bases, J lost 7 bases, and 7 bases stayed unmatched. The CDR3 nucleotides are TGTGCCAGCAGTGTACGACAGGGAGGCCAGCCCCAGCATTTT. Translating it yields CASSVRQGGQPQHF.

The V and J genes are TRBV5-6 and TRBJ1-1; tentative D call: TRBD1 (5 bases). The CDR3 totals 16 residues. Trimming cost V 1 base and J 2 bases, with 15 bases left between them. The germline V gene encodes CDR1 SGHDT and CDR2 YYEEEE. CDR3 in amino acids: CASSLSSRAPNTEAFF. The CDR3 DNA sequence: TGTGCCAGCAGCTTGTCATCCAGGGCCCCTAACACTGAAGCTTTCTTT.

The rearrangement uses TRBV5-1 and TRBJ2-7; 8 bases are shared with TRBD2. CDR3 length: 16 amino acids. Trimming cost V 0 bases and J 2 bases; bases outside gene matches: 7. Germline values: CDR1 SGHRS, CDR2 YFSETQ. DNA of the CDR3: TGCGCCAGCAGCTTGGCCTTGTCTAGCGGGCCCTACGAGCAGTACTTC. Translation gives CASSLALSSGPYEQYF.

The V and J genes are TRBV4-1 and TRBJ2-1; TRBD1 is a possible D gene (6 bases). This CDR3 has 13 residues. CDR1 is MGHRA, CDR2 YSYEKL, per germline. The ends were cut back, 3 bases at V and 9 bases at J, with 12 bases in the middle. The CDR3 coding sequence is TGCGCCAGCAGCCAGGTGGGGGCAGTTGAGCAGTTCTTC. Its translation is CASSQVGAVEQFF.

The rearrangement uses TRBV6-5 and TRBJ1-1; a weak D match, TRBD1 (5 bases). CDR1 is MNHEY, CDR2 SVGAGI, per germline. The CDR3 has 13 amino acids. V lost 5 bases and J lost 4, with 11 bases in between. The CDR3 nucleotides read TGTGCCAGCAGTGAACAGGTTCGCACTGAAGCTTTCTTT. Its protein product is CASSEQVRTEAFF.

J is TRBJ2-1 and V is TRBV9, with 9 positions matching TRBD1. Unmatched junction bases numbered 9, after V lost 3 bases and J lost 8 bases. Germline V lookup: CDR1 SGDLS, CDR2 YYNGEE. CDR3 size: 15 residues. The DNA of the CDR3 is TGTGCCAGCAGCGAACAGGGGGCGCATCTATATGAGCAGTTCTTC. Translated: CASSEQGAHLYEQFF.

The rearrangement joins TRBV19 to TRBJ1-1; D is ambiguous. From germline, CDR1 is LNHDA and CDR2 SQIVND (reference sequence). V was clipped by 3 bases and J by 1 base, with 12 bases between them. CDR3 length: 15 amino acids. CDR3 in DNA: TGTGCCAGTAGTATGAGTTTCGAGTGGAACACTGAAGCTTTCTTT. As protein: CASSMSFEWNTEAFF.

The V gene is TRBV10-1, the J gene TRBJ2-5; possible D gene TRBD1, 6 bases. The germline V gene has CDR1 WNHNN and CDR2 SYGVQD (reference sequence). Trimming removed 2 bases from V and 5 bases from J, with 12 bases in between. This CDR3 contains 14 residues. CDR3 protein: CASSERGQTETQYF. The CDR3 coding sequence is TGCGCCAGCAGTGAGCGCGGACAGACGGAGACCCAGTACTTC.

For the CDR3, the DNA is TGTGCCAACCGCCTAGCGGGAGAGAACATTCAGTACTTC. It encodes CANRLAGENIQYF. The rearrangement uses TRBV2 and TRBJ2-4; 10 nucleotides match TRBD2. CDR1 and CDR2 (germline): SNHLY, FYNNEI. V dropped 10 bases and J dropped 7; count of bases not matched to a gene: 7. The CDR3 extends over 13 amino acids.

This chain connects TRBV7-3 to TRBJ2-2, with TRBD1 matching 9 bases. The CDR3 has 18 amino acids. The V gene end was trimmed by 2 bases and the J gene end by 0 bases; junction bases not matched to a gene: 7. Germline lookup yields CDR1 SGHTA and CDR2 FQGTGA. The CDR3 region is CASSLGRDRAANTGELFF. The CDR3 bases are TGTGCCAGCAGCTTAGGTCGGGACAGGGCCGCGAACACCGGGGAGCTGTTTTTT. The whole variable domain, filled in from reference TRBV7-3 and TRBJ2-2, reads GAGVSQTPSNKVTEKGKYVELRCDPISGHTALYWYRQSLGQGPEFLIYFQGTGAADDSGLPNDRFFAVRPEGSVSTLKIQRTERGDSAVYLCASSLGRDRAANTGELFFGEGSRLTVL.

As to this clone: Distinct nucleotide sequences in the sample also encode this CDR3. The V and J genes are TRBV4-1 and TRBJ1-4, with 8 bases identical to TRBD1. Germline CDR1 MGHRA, CDR2 YSYEKL. Trimming at V came to 1 base and at J to 8 bases, leaving 3 bases not matched to a gene. The CDR3 covers 14 residues. The CDR3, as DNA: TGCGCCAGCAGCCAAGGGACAGGGAACGAAAAACTGTTTTTT. Encoded protein: CASSQGTGNEKLFF.

This chain connects TRBV18 to TRBJ2-1; the match to TRBD2 covers 11 bases. Germline-derived CDR1 and CDR2 are KGHSH and LQKENI. This CDR3 is 17 amino acids long. The J segment lost 7 bases and the V segment lost 3 bases, leaving 11 bases of the junction unmatched. This CDR3 is CASSPTSGTGSKNEQFF. As DNA, the CDR3 is TGTGCCAGCTCACCGACTAGCGGGACCGGCTCTAAGAATGAGCAGTTCTTC.

The chain has TRBV10-3 and TRBJ2-2; TRBD1 matches at 8 bases. Trimming removed 1 base from V and 7 bases from J; junction bases left unmatched: 17. The length of the CDR3 is 19 residues. Germline V gives CDR1 ENHRY, CDR2 SYGVKD. The CDR3 DNA reads as TGTGCCATCAGTGAGTTTAACCGGCAGGGGGCTCCTGAGAACGGGGAGCTGTTTTTT. It yields the protein CAISEFNRQGAPENGELFF.

The V gene is TRBV25-1, the J gene TRBJ2-7; 12 bases align to TRBD2. The trim removed 6 bases at V and 4 bases at J, leaving 7 bases unmatched. The germline CDR1 and CDR2 sequences are MGHDK and SYGVNS. The CDR3 spans 15 residues. CDR3 in DNA: TGTGCCAGCAGAGTCGGACTAGCGGGGACATACGAGCAGTACTTC. Its protein product is CASRVGLAGTYEQYF.

The rearrangement joins TRBV27 to TRBJ1-1; TRBD1 agrees at 10 bases. Germline values: CDR1 MNHEY, CDR2 SMNVEV (reference sequence). This CDR3 contains 16 residues. The V segment lost 6 bases and the J segment 0 bases; nucleotides outside the gene matches: 7. In DNA, the CDR3 is TGTGCCAGCAGCCGGGGGACAGGGGCGTTGAACACTGAAGCTTTCTTT. Translating it yields CASSRGTGALNTEAFF.